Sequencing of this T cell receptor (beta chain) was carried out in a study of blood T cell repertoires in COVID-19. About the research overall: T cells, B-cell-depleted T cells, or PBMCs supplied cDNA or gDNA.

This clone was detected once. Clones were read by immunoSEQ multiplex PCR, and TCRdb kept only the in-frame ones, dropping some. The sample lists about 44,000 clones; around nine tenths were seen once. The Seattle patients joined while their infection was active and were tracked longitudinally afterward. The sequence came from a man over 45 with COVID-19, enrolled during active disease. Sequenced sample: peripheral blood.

The CDR3 DNA follows: TGTGCCAGCAGCTGGGGGGGGTTCTCCTACGAGCAGTACTTC. Encoded protein: CASSWGGFSYEQYF. V is TRBV6-5 and J is TRBJ2-7; 7 positions agree with TRBD2. V shed 6 bases and J 0 bases; nucleotides not matched to a gene: 5. The length of the CDR3 is 14 residues. The germline V gene encodes CDR1 MNHEY and CDR2 SVGAGI.